This T cell receptor (beta chain) was recovered during a study of blood T cell repertoires in COVID-19. Study information: Sources were T cells, B-cell-depleted T cells, or PBMCs; the material itself was cDNA or gDNA.

This clone was picked up one time. Clones were sequenced by immunoSEQ multiplex PCR, and TCRdb holds only the in-frame ones, with some missing. Of some 190,000 clones listed, roughly nine tenths are singletons. CDR1 and CDR2 from the germline V gene are WSHSY and SAAADI. CDR3 length: 13 residues. V lost 7 bases and J lost 2; bases outside the gene matches: 1. The sequence came from a woman in her thirties or forties with acute COVID-19. Material for sequencing was PBMCs or T cells enriched from blood (not recorded which). The chain uses TRBV10-2 and TRBJ2-1; the match to TRBD2 covers 8 bases. The chain's CDR3 is CASNGGAYNEQFF. The CDR3 DNA reads as TGCGCCAGCAACGGGGGGGCCTACAATGAGCAGTTCTTC.